A single sample is the source of the 23 T cell receptor beta chains below, sequenced in a study of tumor and adjacent non-tumor tissue in lung cancer. RNA was extracted from bulk tissue without any cell sorting. A modified ARM-PCR protocol with three rounds of nested PCR amplified TCRbeta. Each CDR3 protein is one row after TCRdb ran MiXCR on the multiplex PCR reads. The sample has 120,000 or so distinct CDR3 sequences; around three fifths are singletons. Sequencing input: lung tumor tissue. The receptors shown here come from a man under 40 with non-small cell lung cancer.

This clonotype has more than one count but fewer than ten. This chain links TRBV11-2 with TRBJ2-7; 9 nucleotides agree with TRBD1. The germline gives CDR1 SGHAT, CDR2 FQNNGV. The CDR3 length is 15 residues. V lost 7 bases and J lost 1; bases outside the gene matches: 8. CDR3 bases: TGTGCCAGCAACATACCCGGACAGGGGTCCTACGAGCAGTACTTC. This gives the protein CASNIPGQGSYEQYF.

To note about this clonotype: The CDR3 carries no conserved terminal phenylalanine or tryptophan, so it likely arises from a read error. The genes are TRBV20-1 and TRBJ1-5, with 7 bases fitting TRBD1. CDR1 and CDR2 (germline): DFQATT, SNEGSKA (reference sequence). The CDR3 is 16 residues long. The CDR3 DNA follows: TGCAATGCTAGGAGACAGGGTTTCGCGAGCAATCAGCCCCAGCATTCT. Its translation is CNARRQGFASNQPQHS.

Regarding this clonotype: A much larger clone differs from this one at a single base, so this may be a read error. In nucleotides, the CDR3 is TGCACTGTGGGGAGGGGAATCCAGTACTTC. It specifies CTVGRGIQYF. The chain combines TRBV20-1 with TRBJ2-5; 7 bases match TRBD2. The CDR3 spans 10 residues. Germline CDR1 and CDR2: DFQATT and SNEGSKA (reference sequence).

Worth noting for this clonotype: The junction and the germline gene differ at one end; a read error may be behind it. CDR3 nucleotides: TGTGCCAGCAGCCCTTACGGGACTACCTACAATGTGCAGTTCTTC. Amino acids: CASSPYGTTYNVQFF. The gene calls are TRBV11-2 and TRBJ2-1, with 7 bases identical to TRBD2. Germline V gene sequence: CDR1 SGHAT, CDR2 FQNNGV. The length of the CDR3 is 15 residues.

This clonotype has just a few counts. V gene TRBV16 combines with J gene TRBJ2-7; D is ambiguous. The CDR3 totals 13 residues. Germline values: CDR1 KGHSY, CDR2 FQNENV. Between the trimmed V and J ends, which lost 3 bases and 2 bases, there was a span of 8 bases. The CDR3 sequence: CASSQSSAYEQYF. The CDR3 coding sequence is TGTGCCAGCAGCCAGTCCTCGGCCTACGAGCAGTACTTC. Full variable domain (remainder filled in from reference TRBV16 and TRBJ2-7): GEEVAQTPKHLVRGEGQKAKLYCAPIKGHSYVFWYQQVLKNEFKFLISFQNENVFDETGMPKERFSAKCLPNSPCSLEIQATKLEDSAVYFCASSQSSAYEQYFGPGTRLTVT.

As concerns this clonotype: A junction end diverges from the germline sequence, so it may reflect a read error. The chain recombines TRBV28 with TRBJ2-1; D might be TRBD2 (6 bases). The germline CDR1 and CDR2 sequences are MDHEN and SYDVKM. There are 18 residues in the CDR3. The CDR3 bases are TGTGCCAGTAGTTCCCCCATAGCGGAGAAGAGCTCCTACATTGAGCAGCTCTTC. The encoded protein is CASSSPIAEKSSYIEQLF.

Worth noting for this clonotype: Its ends do not fully match the called genes, so a read error is possible. This rearrangement joins TRBV20-1 to TRBJ1-5; 9 bases fit TRBD1. Germline V CDR1 and CDR2: DFQATT, SNEGSKA (reference sequence). The CDR3 consists of 18 residues. The CDR3 loop reads CSARNIRTGTGISQPQHF. DNA for the CDR3: TGCAGTGCTAGAAACATTCGCACCGGGACAGGGATCAGTCAGCCTCAGCATTTT.

V gene TRBV29-1 combines with J gene TRBJ1-3; D call uncertain. The CDR3 loop spans 13 amino acids. The germline V gene has CDR1 SQVTM and CDR2 ANQGSEA. Trimming cost V 8 bases and J 4 bases, with 15 bases left between them. The CDR3 DNA sequence: TGCAGCCTTGGAGATCGGGCAGGAAACACCATATATTTT. Translating it yields CSLGDRAGNTIYF.

About this clonotype itself: This may be a read error: a much more frequent sequence differs by one nucleotide. The chain recombines TRBV20-1 with TRBJ2-7, with D unclear. Germline assignment: CDR1 DFQATT and CDR2 SNEGSKA (reference sequence). There are 13 residues in the CDR3. V was shortened by 6 bases and J by 3 bases, with 15 bases between the two germline ends. The CDR3 DNA reads as TGCAGTGCCCGTTCCACGGGTTTCTACGAGCAGTACTTC. The encoded protein is CSARSTGFYEQYF.

Comment on this clonotype: A read error may explain this, as a much larger clone is one base away. This chain joins TRBV20-1 and TRBJ2-1; TRBD2 might be the D (6 bases). Looked up from germline, CDR1 is DFQATT and CDR2 is SNEGSKA (reference sequence). The CDR3 sequence is 13 residues long. This CDR3 reads CSARDATRNAQFF. CDR3 DNA sequence: TGCAGTGCTAGGGATGCGACTAGGAATGCGCAGTTCTTC.

Worth noting for this clonotype: This could be a read error, since a much larger clone is one nucleotide away. V is TRBV20-1 and J is TRBJ2-7; D not certain. The V and J ends lost 5 bases and 2 bases respectively, with 10 bases between them. CDR3 length equals 12 residues. Germline V gene data show CDR1 as DFQATT and CDR2 as SNEGSKA (reference sequence). The CDR3 reads CSARTRAYEQYF. In DNA form, the CDR3 reads TGCAGTGCTCGAACAAGGGCCTACGAGCAGTACTTC.

On this clonotype: Given a much more abundant clone one base away, this may be a read error. V gene TRBV6-5 combines with J gene TRBJ1-2, with 8 bases fitting TRBD1. Germline CDR1 and CDR2: MNHEY and SVGAGI. The CDR3 runs 14 residues. Written as DNA, the CDR3 is TGTGACAGCAGTTTAAGACAGGGGAACTATGGCTACACCTTC. This gives the protein CDSSLRQGNYGYTF.

About this clonotype: A much larger clone lies a single base off, so this may be a read error. CDR3 in amino acids: CASSQNLHNEQFF. The DNA of the CDR3 is TGCGCCAGCAGCCAAAACCTTCATAATGAGCAGTTCTTC. V usage is TRBV4-1 and J usage is TRBJ2-1; D is unclear. CDR1 is MGHRA and CDR2 is YSYEKL in the germline V gene. The CDR3 covers 13 residues. V was cut by 2 bases and J by 7 bases, with 9 bases left in between.

Comment on this clonotype: A much larger clone is a single base away; this may be a read error. The chain couples TRBV28 to TRBJ2-4, with 8 bases aligning to TRBD1. J was trimmed by 6 bases and V by 9 bases; bases with no gene match: 10. Germline loops: CDR1 MDHEN, CDR2 SYDVKM. This CDR3 has 14 amino acids. The CDR3 DNA sequence: TGTGCCAGGAGACCGGGACAGGTGACAAACATTCAGTACTTC. Amino acids: CARRPGQVTNIQYF.

J is TRBJ1-5 and V is TRBV6-2 or TRBV6-3, with a possible D match to TRBD1 (6 bases). This CDR3 spans 14 amino acids. Germline CDR1 reads MNHEY; CDR2 reads SVGEGT. The V gene lost 6 bases and the J gene lost 7 bases, with 16 bases spanning the gap. CDR3 in DNA: TGTGCCAGCAGCTCAGAACAGGGTGTCCAGCCCCAGCATTTT. This sequence encodes CASSSEQGVQPQHF.

Note on this clonotype: A much larger clone is a single base away; this may be a read error. V usage is TRBV10-3 and J usage is TRBJ2-7; TRBD1 is a possible D gene (6 bases). CDR1 and CDR2 (germline): ENHRY, SYGVKD. This CDR3 has 14 residues. The CDR3 loop reads CDITPGRGTYEQYF. The DNA of the CDR3 is TGTGACATCACCCCCGGCAGGGGCACCTACGAGCAGTACTTC.

The chain couples TRBV11-3 to TRBJ1-2, with D perhaps TRBD1 (6 bases). CDR1 SGHNT and CDR2 YENEEA come from the germline V gene. The V end was cut by 9 bases, the J end by 0 bases, with 20 bases between. CDR3 size: 16 residues. The DNA for the CDR3 is TGTGCCAGTAGCACATATCCGACAGGTCCTAACTATGGCTACACCTTC. This gives the protein CASSTYPTGPNYGYTF.

With respect to this clonotype: A much larger clone differs by one base, so this may be a read error. Because the CDR3 is missing its conserved closing phenylalanine or tryptophan, this is likely a read error. This chain links TRBV6-2 or TRBV6-3 with TRBJ2-7; D tentatively fits TRBD1 or TRBD2 (5 bases each). V lost 8 bases to trimming and J lost 2 bases, with 19 bases between them. The germline V gene has CDR1 MNHEY and CDR2 SVGEGT. CDR3 length: 15 amino acids. The CDR3 protein is CASRPPGTPTYEQYS. CDR3 nucleotide sequence: TGTGCCAGCCGACCACCGGGGACCCCGACCTACGAGCAGTACTCC.

As to this clonotype: This sequence may be a read error, since a much larger clone differs from it by one base. The chain uses TRBV6-2 or TRBV6-3 and TRBJ2-5; D might be TRBD1 or TRBD2, each matching 5 bases. Germline CDR1 is MNHEY and CDR2 is SVGEGT. The CDR3 sequence is 16 residues long. The CDR3 bases are TGTGCCAGCAGCCCCCATACGGGGACCACCCAAGAGATCCAGTACTTC. Encoded protein: CASSPHTGTTQEIQYF.

In this sample, this clonotype turned up many times. The rearrangement joins TRBV29-1 to TRBJ1-3; maybe TRBD1 (5 bases). This CDR3 is built from 14 residues. The V end was cut by 7 bases, the J end by 4 bases, with 17 bases between. Germline CDR1 reads SQVTM; CDR2 reads ANQGSEA. As DNA, the CDR3 is TGCAGCGCGGGGGGGGAGTCGGGAGGAAACACCATATATTTT. Protein product: CSAGGESGGNTIYF. Using reference TRBV29-1 and TRBJ1-3 for the parts outside the CDR3, the full variable domain is SAVISQKPSRDICQRGTSLTIQCQVDSQVTMMFWYRQQPGQSLTLIATANQGSEATYESGFVIDKFPISRPNLTFSTLTVSNMSPEDSSIYLCSAGGESGGNTIYFGEGSWLTVV.

On this clonotype: A much larger clone differs by one base, so this may be a read error. This chain uses TRBV20-1 with TRBJ1-6; 7 nucleotides align to TRBD1. Germline trimming cut 0 bases from V and 9 bases from J; bases unmatched to any gene: 11. Germline values: CDR1 DFQATT, CDR2 SNEGSKA (reference sequence). The length of the CDR3 is 16 residues. Written as DNA, the CDR3 is TGCAGTGCTAGAGATCCGGTGGACAGGCCCGGTTCACCCCTCCACTTT. Protein product: CSARDPVDRPGSPLHF.

This clonotype was detected many times. The rearrangement uses TRBV12-3 or TRBV12-4 and TRBJ2-1, with D tentatively TRBD1 (5 bases). The CDR3 contains 13 residues. V was trimmed by 6 bases and J by 8 bases, leaving 14 bases between them. The CDR3 region is CASRSGLRDEQFF. Written as DNA, the CDR3 is TGTGCCAGCAGATCTGGTCTCAGGGATGAGCAGTTCTTC.

The chain combines TRBV4-1 with TRBJ2-3; TRBD1 matches at 9 bases. This CDR3 comprises 17 residues. V gave up 1 base and J gave up 3 bases; unmatched junction bases: 8. CDR1 and CDR2 from the germline V gene are MGHRA and YSYEKL. CDR3 DNA sequence: TGCGCCAGCAGCCAAGGCCGGACAGGGGATGGAACAGATACGCAGTATTTT. Its protein product is CASSQGRTGDGTDTQYF.